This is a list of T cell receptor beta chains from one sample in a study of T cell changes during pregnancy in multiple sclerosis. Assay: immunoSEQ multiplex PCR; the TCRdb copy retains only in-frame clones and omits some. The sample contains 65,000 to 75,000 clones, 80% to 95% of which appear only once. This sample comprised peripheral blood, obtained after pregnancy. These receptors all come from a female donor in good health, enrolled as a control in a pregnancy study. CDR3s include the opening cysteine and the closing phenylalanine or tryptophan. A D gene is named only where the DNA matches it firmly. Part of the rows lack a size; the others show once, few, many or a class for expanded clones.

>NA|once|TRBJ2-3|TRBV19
CASTEALSRHTQYF
TGTGCCAGTACCGAGGCCCTTTCCAGACATACGCAGTATTTT
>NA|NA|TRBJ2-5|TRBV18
CASSPKGGGETQYF
TGTGCCAGCTCACCAAAGGGAGGAGGAGAGACCCAGTACTTC
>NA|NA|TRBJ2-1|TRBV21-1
CASTKGTGTHNEQFF
TGTGCCAGCACCAAAGGGACAGGGACCCACAATGAGCAGTTCTTC
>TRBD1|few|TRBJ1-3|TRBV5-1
CASSWAGTEESF
TGCGCCAGCAGCTGGGCCGGGACAGAGGAATCTTTT
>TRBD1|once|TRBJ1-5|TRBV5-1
CASSFGTGRQPQHF
TGCGCCAGCAGCTTTGGGACAGGGCGGCAGCCCCAGCATTTT
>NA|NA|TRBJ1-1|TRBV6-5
CASSFTGKNTEAFF
TGTGCCAGCAGTTTTACAGGAAAGAACACTGAAGCTTTCTTT
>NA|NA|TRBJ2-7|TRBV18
CASSPGYEQYF
TGTGCCAGCTCACCCGGCTACGAGCAGTACTTC
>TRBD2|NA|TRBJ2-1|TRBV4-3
CASSQGAGGPYEQFF
TGCGCCAGCAGCCAAGGAGCGGGAGGGCCGTATGAGCAGTTCTTC
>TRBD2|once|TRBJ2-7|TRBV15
CATSRGLAGTYEQYF
TGTGCCACCAGCAGGGGACTAGCGGGGACCTACGAGCAGTACTTC
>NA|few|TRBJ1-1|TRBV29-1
CSASLGASTEAFF
TGCAGCGCATCGTTGGGAGCGTCCACTGAAGCTTTCTTT
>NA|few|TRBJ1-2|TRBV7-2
CASSLGGGQSYTF
TGTGCCAGCAGCTTAGGCGGAGGGCAGAGCTACACCTTC
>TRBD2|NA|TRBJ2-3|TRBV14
CASSQVVAGLTDTQYF
TGTGCCAGCAGCCAAGTGGTAGCGGGACTCACAGATACGCAGTATTTT
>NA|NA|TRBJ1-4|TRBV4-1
CASSQWRNEKLFF
TGCGCCAGCAGCCAGTGGAGGAATGAAAAACTGTTTTTT
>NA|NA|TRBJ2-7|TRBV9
CASSAGPAYEQYF
TGTGCCAGCAGCGCAGGGCCCGCGTACGAGCAGTACTTC
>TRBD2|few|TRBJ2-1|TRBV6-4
CASSLTSGGENNEQFF
TGTGCCAGCAGCCTGACTAGCGGGGGGGAAAACAATGAGCAGTTCTTC
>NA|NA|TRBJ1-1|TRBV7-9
CASTIGGRRGNTEAFF
TGTGCCAGCACCATCGGGGGGCGGAGGGGTAACACTGAAGCTTTCTTT
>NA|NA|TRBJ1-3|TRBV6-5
CASSPGGNTIYF
TGTGCCAGCAGCCCAGGTGGAAACACCATATATTTT
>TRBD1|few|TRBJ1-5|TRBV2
CASRETGVRDQPQHF
TGTGCCAGCAGGGAAACAGGGGTTAGGGATCAGCCCCAGCATTTT
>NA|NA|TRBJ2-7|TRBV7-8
CASRARGAYEQYF
TGTGCCAGCAGGGCGAGAGGAGCCTACGAGCAGTACTTC
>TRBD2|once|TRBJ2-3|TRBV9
CASTPRAGVVDTQYF
TGTGCCAGCACCCCCAGGGCGGGAGTTGTAGATACGCAGTATTTT
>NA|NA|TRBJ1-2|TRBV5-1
CASSTSGHGKEATF
TGCGCCAGCAGCACATCGGGACACGGGAAGGAGGCCACCTTC
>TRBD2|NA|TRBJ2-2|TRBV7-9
CASSRGLAGGANTGELFF
TGTGCCAGCAGCCGCGGACTAGCGGGGGGGGCGAACACCGGGGAGCTGTTTTTT
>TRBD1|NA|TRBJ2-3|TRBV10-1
CASSRDRTTDTQYF
TGCGCCAGCAGCAGGGACAGGACTACAGATACGCAGTATTTT
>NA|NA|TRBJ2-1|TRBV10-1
CASSEAGQNNEQFF
TGCGCCAGCAGTGAGGCGGGACAGAACAATGAGCAGTTCTTC
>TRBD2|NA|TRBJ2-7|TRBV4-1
CASSLQELAGDAYEQYF
TGCGCCAGCAGCCTACAAGAACTAGCGGGGGATGCCTACGAGCAGTACTTC
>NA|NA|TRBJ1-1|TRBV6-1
CASMGGLNTEAFF
TGTGCCAGCATGGGAGGCCTGAACACTGAAGCTTTCTTT
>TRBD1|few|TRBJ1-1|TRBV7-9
CASSPAETGSRAFF
TGTGCCAGCAGCCCGGCAGAGACAGGGTCGAGGGCTTTCTTT
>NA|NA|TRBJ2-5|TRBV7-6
CASSGGQAETQYF
TGTGCCAGCAGCGGGGGCCAGGCGGAGACCCAGTACTTC
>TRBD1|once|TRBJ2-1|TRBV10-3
CAISGDRVNEQFF
TGTGCCATCAGTGGCGACAGGGTTAATGAGCAGTTCTTC
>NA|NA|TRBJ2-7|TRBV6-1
CASSDRYEQYF
TGTGCCAGCAGTGACAGATACGAGCAGTACTTC